This T cell receptor beta chain was captured in a study of Ad26.COV2.S vaccination and SARS-CoV-2 variants. Data came from immunoSEQ multiplex PCR; TCRdb stores just in-frame clones and leaves some out. The sample consists of a few hundred thousand clones, roughly 90% of them appearing once. The treatment was: over 15 received Ad26.COV2.S at low or high dose, single or two shots; roughly five received placebo; per-sample allocation not given. Sampling was done on day 63 after the first vaccine or placebo injection. Per germline, CDR1 SQVTM and CDR2 ANQGSEA. Between the trimmed V and J ends, which lost 0 bases and 8 bases, there was a span of 19 bases. CDR3 length: 16 residues.

The V gene is TRBV29-1, the J gene TRBJ1-4; tentative D call: TRBD1 (5 bases). The sequence was obtained from a person between 18 and 65 years old who received the Ad26.COV2.S COVID-19 vaccine or a placebo. The specimen comprised peripheral blood, sampled in a trial of Ad26.COV2.S vaccine versus placebo. This chain's CDR3 is CSVEDRRGVMGEKLFF. CDR3 nucleotides: TGCAGCGTTGAAGATCGACGGGGCGTGATGGGGGAAAAACTGTTTTTT.